This TCR beta chain appears in the sequencing data of a study of T cell clonality in common variable immunodeficiency. The V and J ends lost 1 base and 5 bases, in that order; junction bases with no gene match: 5. This CDR3 has 15 residues. TCRdb's copy holds only in-frame clones and misses some; the assay was immunoSEQ multiplex PCR. The profile covers approximately 44,000 clones, none occurring a single time. This clone was seen at least ten times. With the read ending 3 residues before the CDR3 end, the germline J gene is used to fill in that end. The chain combines TRBV12-3 or TRBV12-4 with TRBJ2-5, with 9 bases lining up with TRBD2. This TCR was recovered from a person aged 18 to 75 in good health. Material: peripheral blood mononuclear cells. The CDR3 region is CASSLGGGAWETQYF. CDR3 bases read: TGTGCCAGCAGTTTAGGCGGGGGGGCCTGGGAGACC.